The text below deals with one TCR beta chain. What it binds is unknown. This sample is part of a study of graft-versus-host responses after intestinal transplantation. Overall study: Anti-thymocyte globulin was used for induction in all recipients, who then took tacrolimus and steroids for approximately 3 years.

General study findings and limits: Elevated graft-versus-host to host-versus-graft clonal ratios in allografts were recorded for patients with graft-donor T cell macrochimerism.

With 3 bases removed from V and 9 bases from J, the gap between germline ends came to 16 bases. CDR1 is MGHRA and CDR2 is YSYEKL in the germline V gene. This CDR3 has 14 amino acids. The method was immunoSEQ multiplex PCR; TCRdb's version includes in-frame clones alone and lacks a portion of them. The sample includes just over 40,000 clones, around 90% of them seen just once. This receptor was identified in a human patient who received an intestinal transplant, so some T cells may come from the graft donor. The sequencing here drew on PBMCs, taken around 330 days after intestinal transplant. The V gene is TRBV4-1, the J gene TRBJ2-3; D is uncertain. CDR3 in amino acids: CASSQGFPGRTQYF. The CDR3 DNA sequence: TGCGCCAGCAGCCAGGGTTTTCCCGGACGCACGCAGTATTTT.